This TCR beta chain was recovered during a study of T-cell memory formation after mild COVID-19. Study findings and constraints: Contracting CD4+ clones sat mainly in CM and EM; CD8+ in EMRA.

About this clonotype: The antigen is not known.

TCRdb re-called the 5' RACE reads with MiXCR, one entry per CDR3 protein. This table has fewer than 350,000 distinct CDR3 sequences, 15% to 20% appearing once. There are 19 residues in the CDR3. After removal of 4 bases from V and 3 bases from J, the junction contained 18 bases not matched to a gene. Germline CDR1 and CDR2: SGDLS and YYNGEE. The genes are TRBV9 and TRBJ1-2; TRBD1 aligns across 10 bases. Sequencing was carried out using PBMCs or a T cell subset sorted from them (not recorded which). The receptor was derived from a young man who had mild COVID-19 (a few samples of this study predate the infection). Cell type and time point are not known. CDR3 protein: CASSPREGDRGRIHYGYTF. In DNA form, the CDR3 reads TGTGCCAGCAGCCCGAGAGAGGGGGACAGGGGACGAATTCACTATGGCTACACCTTC.